One sample yielded the 18 T cell receptor beta chains listed below, sequenced in a study of CD8 T cells in ankylosing spondylitis. TCRdb reprocessed the 5' RACE reads via MiXCR and lists one record per CDR3 protein. The table includes 200,000 to 250,000 distinct CDR3 sequences, around 11% detected once. The source material was blood, either unsorted or a sorted T cell fraction (not recorded which). All receptors derive from a male donor with ankylosing spondylitis or in good health (not recorded which).

This clonotype appeared many times. The gene calls are TRBV5-5 and TRBJ1-4, with 10 bases identical to TRBD1. The CDR3 runs to 15 residues. V trimming: 4 bases; J trimming: 6 bases; junction bases outside the gene matches: 6. Germline assignment: CDR1 SGHKS and CDR2 YYEKEE (reference sequence). CDR3 amino acids: CASSARTGGDEKLFF. The CDR3 DNA reads TGTGCCAGCAGCGCCCGGACAGGGGGGGATGAAAAACTGTTTTTT.

In this sample, this clonotype turned up many times. The genes are TRBV3-1 and TRBJ1-5; a weak D match, TRBD1 (5 bases). The CDR3 sequence is 13 residues long. The V gene lost 1 base and the J gene lost 7 bases, with 8 bases spanning the gap. From germline, CDR1 is LGHDT and CDR2 YNNKEL (reference sequence). The CDR3 here is CASSQGRDQPQHF. CDR3 bases: TGTGCCAGCAGCCAAGGGAGGGACCAGCCCCAGCATTTT.

The table lists this clonotype with a few counts. V usage is TRBV10-3 and J usage is TRBJ2-1, with 13 bases matching TRBD2. Trimming removed 5 bases from V and 4 bases from J; junction bases left unmatched: 5. The germline V gene encodes CDR1 ENHRY and CDR2 SYGVKD. The CDR3 length is 16 residues. For the CDR3, the DNA is TGTGCCATCAGTCAACCGGGACTAGCGGGGTACAATGAGCAGTTCTTC. Translated, it gives CAISQPGLAGYNEQFF.

This clonotype was found a few times. This chain uses TRBV28 with TRBJ1-2; D is uncertain. This CDR3 contains 15 residues. V shed 3 bases and J shed 4 bases, with 15 bases lying between them. Germline lookup yields CDR1 MDHEN and CDR2 SYDVKM. CDR3 sequence: CASSLAPRGSYGYTF. The CDR3 DNA sequence: TGTGCCAGCAGTTTGGCCCCGCGGGGTAGCTATGGCTACACCTTC.

The sample holds a few counts of this clonotype. CDR3 coding DNA: TGTGCCAGCAGCCCCGGGGCGCTTGCGAACACCGGGGAGCTGTTTTTT. This encodes CASSPGALANTGELFF. V gene TRBV9 combines with J gene TRBJ2-2, with D possibly called TRBD1 or TRBD2 (5 bases each). Germline V gene sequence: CDR1 SGDLS, CDR2 YYNGEE. V shed 4 bases and J shed 0 bases, with 13 bases lying between them. CDR3 length: 16 residues.

This clonotype has at least ten counts. This chain joins TRBV20-1 and TRBJ2-1; perhaps TRBD1 as D (5 bases). The CDR3 totals 15 residues. Germline loops: CDR1 DFQATT, CDR2 SNEGSKA (reference sequence). V lost 0 bases and J lost 8, with 17 bases in between. The CDR3: CSARDSTANRHEQFF. The DNA for the CDR3 is TGCAGTGCTAGAGATTCGACAGCCAACCGGCATGAGCAGTTCTTC.

The sample holds many counts of this clonotype. The chain has TRBV5-1 and TRBJ2-3, with D uncertain. CDR3 size: 12 residues. V was shortened by 4 bases and J by 4 bases, with 7 bases between the two germline ends. Germline V lookup: CDR1 SGHRS, CDR2 YFSETQ. As DNA, the CDR3 is TGCGCCAGCAGCCGGCCGGCAGATACGCAGTATTTT. Its translation: CASSRPADTQYF.

This clonotype was found many times. The chain combines TRBV20-1 with TRBJ2-7; 12 bases are a match to TRBD2. V lost 8 bases, J lost 8 bases, and 10 bases stayed unmatched. Germline loops: CDR1 DFQATT, CDR2 SNEGSKA (reference sequence). The CDR3 consists of 13 residues. Written as DNA, the CDR3 is TGCAGTACTCCTAGCGGGAGGGCTTCCCAGCAGTACTTC. Amino acids: CSTPSGRASQQYF.

The sample holds many counts of this clonotype. The CDR3 reads CASSSVGVPYF. The CDR3 DNA is TGTGCCAGCAGCTCAGTCGGGGTGCCGTACTTC. The V and J genes are TRBV5-5 and TRBJ2-5, with D possibly TRBD2 on 5 matching bases. CDR3 length: 11 residues. The germline gives CDR1 SGHKS, CDR2 YYEKEE (reference sequence). Trimming cost V 3 bases and J 13 bases, with 13 bases left between them.

This clonotype was counted many times. The genes are TRBV12-5 and TRBJ2-5; D remains unclear. The CDR3 runs to 12 residues. From germline, CDR1 is LGHNT and CDR2 FRNRAP. V dropped 2 bases and J dropped 5 bases, with 6 bases sitting between them. CDR3 nucleotide sequence: TGTGCTAGTGGTTTGCCAAGGGAGACCCAGTACTTC. Encoded protein: CASGLPRETQYF.

This clonotype was counted ten times or more. The rearrangement uses TRBV10-3 and TRBJ2-7; D is perhaps TRBD1 (6 bases). Germline V CDR1 and CDR2: ENHRY, SYGVKD. This CDR3 contains 13 residues. The V end was cut by 10 bases, the J end by 0 bases, with 13 bases between. CDR3 nucleotides: TGTGCCAGCGCAGGGGACGGCTCCTACGAGCAGTACTTC. The encoded protein is CASAGDGSYEQYF.

The chain links TRBV6-1 to TRBJ2-3; 13 bases line up with TRBD2. The CDR3 is 16 amino acids. CDR1 and CDR2 (germline): MNHNS, SASEGT. Germline trimming cut 5 bases from V and 3 bases from J; bases unmatched to any gene: 5. The CDR3 nucleotides are TGTGCCAGCAGTCCGCCGGGACTAGCGGGGACAGATACGCAGTATTTT. Its translation is CASSPPGLAGTDTQYF.

This clonotype was counted many times. This chain links TRBV10-3 with TRBJ2-2, with 14 bases matching TRBD2. The V gene end was trimmed by 10 bases and the J gene end by 5 bases; junction bases not matched to a gene: 6. The CDR3 is made up of 15 amino acids. CDR1 ENHRY and CDR2 SYGVKD come from the germline V gene. The CDR3 DNA follows: TGTGCCACGACTAGCGGGGGGGCAGGGACCGGGGAGCTGTTTTTT. Its protein is CATTSGGAGTGELFF.

The CDR3 loop reads CASSGEGSSGANVLTF. DNA for the CDR3: TGTGCCAGCAGTGGGGAGGGGAGCTCTGGGGCCAACGTCCTGACTTTC. The chain links TRBV28 to TRBJ2-6, with 7 bases matching TRBD2. J was trimmed by 0 bases and V by 5 bases; bases with no gene match: 4. CDR1 MDHEN and CDR2 SYDVKM come from the germline V gene. This CDR3 contains 16 residues.

Ten or more counts support this clonotype. The chain carries TRBV21-1 and TRBJ1-2; the table's D call TRBD1 went unverified against the DNA. TRBV21-1 is reported as a pseudogene. This CDR3 comprises 16 residues. The CDR3 region is CASSKDGGQSNYGYTF. In nucleotides, the CDR3 is TGTGCCAGCAGCAAAGATGGGGGGCAGAGTAACTATGGCTACACCTTC.

This clonotype was seen many times. This rearrangement joins TRBV5-1 to TRBJ2-2; D might be TRBD2 (5 bases). This CDR3 is 16 amino acids long. V lost 0 bases and J 5 bases, leaving 14 bases between the germline ends. Germline CDR1 SGHRS, CDR2 YFSETQ. The CDR3 DNA reads as TGCGCCAGCAGCTTGGCCAGGACTGCCGGGACCGGGGAGCTGTTTTTT. Translated: CASSLARTAGTGELFF. Together with reference TRBV5-1 and TRBJ2-2, the CDR3 gives the full variable domain: KAGVTQTPRYLIKTRGQQVTLSCSPISGHRSVSWYQQTPGQGLQFLFEYFSETQRNKGNFPGRFSGRQFSNSRSEMNVSTLELGDSALYLCASSLARTAGTGELFFGEGSRLTVL.

In its sample, this clonotype was seen many times. The chain carries TRBV5-5 and TRBJ2-7; possibly TRBD1 for D (5 bases). V was pared by 0 bases and J by 3 bases, with 10 bases between. CDR1 is SGHKS, CDR2 YYEKEE, per germline (reference sequence). The CDR3 sequence is 14 residues long. The CDR3 coding sequence is TGTGCCAGCAGCTTGGAAGGGGCGAGCTACGAGCAGTACTTC. This codes for CASSLEGASYEQYF.

The table lists this clonotype with many counts. This chain uses TRBV29-1 with TRBJ1-1; possibly TRBD1 for D (6 bases). Per germline, CDR1 SQVTM and CDR2 ANQGSEA. CDR3 size: 12 residues. Deletions cut 7 bases from V and 4 bases from J, with 13 bases between. The chain's CDR3 is CSGTQGPTEAFF. DNA of the CDR3: TGCAGCGGAACACAGGGCCCCACTGAAGCTTTCTTT.